This T cell receptor beta chain was found in a study of tissue T cells after allogeneic stem cell transplantation. This table comes from immunoSEQ multiplex PCR, and its TCRdb copy is limited to in-frame clones, with some not included. The repertoire holds about 600 clones, with 73% as singletons. The CDR3 runs to 15 residues. J gave up 7 bases and V 0 bases, and 5 bases lay outside the gene matches. Per germline, CDR1 MNHEY and CDR2 SVGEGT. The TCR was taken from a female patient aged 40 to 70 with steroid-refractory graft-versus-host disease after an allogeneic stem cell transplant. Some T cells here may be from the graft donor. The rearrangement uses TRBV6-2 or TRBV6-3 and TRBJ1-2; 10 nucleotides align to TRBD1. This specimen consisted of duodenal tissue, obtained at autopsy. The chain's CDR3 is CASSYSGTGVGGYTF. CDR3 sequence (DNA): TGTGCCAGCAGTTACTCCGGGACAGGGGTCGGTGGCTACACCTTC.